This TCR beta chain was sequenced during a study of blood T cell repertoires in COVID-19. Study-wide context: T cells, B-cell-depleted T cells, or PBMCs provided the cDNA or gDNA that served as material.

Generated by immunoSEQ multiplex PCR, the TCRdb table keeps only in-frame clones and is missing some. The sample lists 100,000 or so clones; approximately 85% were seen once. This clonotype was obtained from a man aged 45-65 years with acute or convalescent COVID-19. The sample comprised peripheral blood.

CDR3 residues: CASSPTGAQTQYF. The CDR3 DNA reads TGTGCCAGCAGCCCGACAGGGGCGCAGACCCAGTACTTC. The chain uses TRBV11-1 and TRBJ2-5; 8 nucleotides align to TRBD1. The CDR3 is 13 residues long. Germline V gene lookup returns CDR1 SGHAT and CDR2 FQDESV (reference sequence). Unmatched junction bases numbered 5, after V lost 5 bases and J lost 6 bases.